This T cell receptor (beta chain) was obtained from a study of human T cells and chemical hapten exposure. Time point here: pre-sensitization, week 0. Treatment defined: therapeutic diphenylcyclopropenone sensitization with weekly scalp DPC. This clonotype has only a few counts. One entry per CDR3 protein results from TCRdb running MiXCR on the RACE reads. The sample consists of more than 300,000 distinct CDR3 sequences, roughly 5.3% of them appearing once. V was cut by 3 bases and J by 8 bases, with 11 bases left in between. Germline V gene data show CDR1 as DFQATT and CDR2 as SNEGSKA (reference sequence). The CDR3 has 12 amino acids.

The receptor was derived from a woman in her 50s with alopecia areata. Some clones in this sample may be carry-over from other donors' samples. The genes are TRBV20-1 and TRBJ2-1; no clear D gene. The sample here was whole blood, taken in connection with sensitization to the hapten diphenylcyclopropenone (DPC). The CDR3 DNA reads TGCAGTGCTAGCGGCAATCCCGATGAGCAGTTCTTC. Its protein product is CSASGNPDEQFF.